This T cell receptor beta chain was identified during a study of T cell responses to AZD1222 COVID-19 vaccine. Overall study results and limits: Spike-specific TCR breadth and depth rose after two AZD1222 doses. At baseline, just a handful of AZD1222 recipients tested seropositive.

Trimming at V came to 6 bases and at J to 4 bases, leaving 5 bases not matched to a gene. In germline, CDR1 is SNHLY, CDR2 FYNNEI. CDR3 length equals 15 residues. Here immunoSEQ multiplex PCR was the method, and the copy in TCRdb shows in-frame clones only, minus some. This repertoire shows about 130,000 clones, under 90% found once; its top ten account for 20% to 25%. Comment on this clone: Its antigen is unidentified.

This rearrangement joins TRBV2 to TRBJ2-2; 10 bases are shared with TRBD1. The clonotype comes from an adult in good health. The sample here was peripheral blood, taken on day 0 of AZD1222 vaccination. As DNA, the CDR3 is TGTGCCAGCAGCACCGACAGGGGGCGCACCGGGGAGCTGTTTTTT. Translation gives CASSTDRGRTGELFF. The entire variable domain, with the rest obtained from reference TRBV2 and TRBJ2-2, is as follows: EPEVTQTPSHQVTQMGQEVILRCVPISNHLYFYWYRQILGQKVEFLVSFYNNEISEKSEIFDDQFSVERPDGSNFTLKIRSTKLEDSAMYFCASSTDRGRTGELFFGEGSRLTVL.